Listed below are T cell receptor beta chains from one sample, sequenced in a study of blood T cell repertoires in COVID-19. Profiling relied on immunoSEQ multiplex PCR, and the TCRdb table lists in-frame clones only, not all of them. The repertoire holds approximately 150,000 clones, with roughly 90% as singletons. The sample consisted of peripheral blood. Receptor source: a woman aged 55-70 years who had recovered from COVID-19. Each CDR3 is given with its conserved first and last residue. D genes are given only for firm matches. Some rows have no size entry. The others give once, few or many, or a class for an expanded clone.

j_call | v_call | d_call | cdr3_length | clone_size | cdr3_nt | cdr3_aa
TRBJ1-3 | TRBV11-2 | NA | 16 | NA | TGTGCCAGCAGCCCGCGGCGGGTACCCTCTGGAAACACCATATATTTT | CASSPRRVPSGNTIYF
TRBJ2-2 | TRBV5-4 | NA | 13 | NA | TGTGCCAGCAGCCGGGAGTTCACCGGGGAGCTGTTTTTT | CASSREFTGELFF
TRBJ1-3 | TRBV5-4 | TRBD1 | 17 | NA | TGTGCCAGCAGCTCGACACCGGGGACAGGGATGGGCGACACCATATATTTT | CASSSTPGTGMGDTIYF
TRBJ2-1 | TRBV15 | TRBD2 | 17 | NA | TGTGCCACCAGCAAGAATAGCGGGGGGGCCTTGATGGAAGAGCAGTTCTTC | CATSKNSGGALMEEQFF
TRBJ2-2 | TRBV5-1 | NA | 16 | NA | TGCGCCAGCAGCTTAGAATCATGGAGCGTCGCCGGGGAGCTGTTTTTT | CASSLESWSVAGELFF
TRBJ2-7 | TRBV6-5 | TRBD1 | 13 | NA | TGTGCCAGCCCCCGGGACAGGGGCTACGAGCAGTACTTC | CASPRDRGYEQYF
TRBJ2-1 | TRBV7-3 | TRBD2 | 17 | NA | TGTGCCAGCAGCAACCCCGGCGGGCGGGGGGGCACCAATGAGCAGTTCTTC | CASSNPGGRGGTNEQFF
TRBJ1-4 | TRBV20-1 | NA | 14 | NA | TGCAGTGCTAGTCCGTCCCTTACTAATGAAAAACTGTTTTTT | CSASPSLTNEKLFF
TRBJ2-5 | TRBV5-1 | TRBD2 | 13 | NA | TGCGCCAGCAGCACCGGACTAGCGGAGACCCAGTACTTC | CASSTGLAETQYF
TRBJ2-7 | TRBV27 | TRBD1 | 15 | NA | TGTGCCAGCAGTACTTATGGGACAGGGGCGTACGAGCAGTACTTC | CASSTYGTGAYEQYF
TRBJ2-7 | TRBV28 | NA | 14 | NA | TGTGCCAGCAGTACCTCGGAGGACCTTTACGAGCAGTACTTC | CASSTSEDLYEQYF
TRBJ1-1 | TRBV11-2 | NA | 15 | NA | TGTGCCAGCAGCTTAGGTCCAGGGTACGTTACTGAAGCTTTCTTT | CASSLGPGYVTEAFF
TRBJ1-3 | TRBV18 | TRBD1 | 14 | NA | TGTGCCAGCTCACCTGACAGGGTCGGAAACACCATATATTTT | CASSPDRVGNTIYF
TRBJ2-7 | TRBV3-1/TRBV3-2 | NA | 14 | NA | TGTGCCAGCAGCCAAGGGGACACCCCCTACGAGCAGTACTTC | CASSQGDTPYEQYF
TRBJ1-6 | TRBV10-3 | TRBD1 | 14 | NA | TGTGCCATCAGATCCGGACAGGGCATATCACCCCTCCACTTT | CAIRSGQGISPLHF
TRBJ1-6 | TRBV18 | TRBD1 | 15 | NA | TGTGCCAGCTCACCGACAGGGAAAATGGATTCACCCCTCCACTTT | CASSPTGKMDSPLHF
TRBJ2-5 | TRBV3-1/TRBV3-2 | TRBD1 | 16 | NA | TGTGCCAGCAGCCAAGAGGACAGGGTATCCCGAGAGACCCAGTACTTC | CASSQEDRVSRETQYF
TRBJ2-7 | TRBV9 | TRBD2 | 15 | few | TGTGCCAGCAGCGTCGGGGGGGACACGATCTACGAGCAGTACTTC | CASSVGGDTIYEQYF
TRBJ1-1 | TRBV6-6 | NA | 9 | NA | TGTGAGCGGGTCACTGAAGCTTTCTTT | CERVTEAFF
TRBJ2-5 | TRBV4-1 | NA | 17 | NA | TGCGCCAGCAGCCAAGCTTTAGGGGGGGCTAACCAAGAGACCCAGTACTTC | CASSQALGGANQETQYF
TRBJ1-2 | TRBV2 | NA | 13 | NA | TGTGCCAGCAGTACCGGACAGAACTATGGCTACACCTTC | CASSTGQNYGYTF
TRBJ1-4 | TRBV6-5 | NA | 15 | NA | TGTGCCAGCAGTTACTCACAGGTCCGGAATGAAAAACTGTTTTTT | CASSYSQVRNEKLFF
TRBJ2-2 | TRBV5-1 | TRBD1 | 16 | NA | TGCGCCAGCAGCTTGGATGGGACAGGGGGAACCGGGGAGCTGTTTTTT | CASSLDGTGGTGELFF
TRBJ1-4 | TRBV5-1 | NA | 16 | NA | TGCGCCAGCAGCCTAGGACAGACGCGAACTAATGAAAAACTGTTTTTT | CASSLGQTRTNEKLFF
TRBJ1-6 | TRBV7-6 | TRBD1 | 15 | once | TGTGCCAGCAGCCTTTTAACAGGGGTAAATTCACCCCTCCACTTT | CASSLLTGVNSPLHF
TRBJ2-5 | TRBV7-2 | NA | 13 | NA | TGTGCCAGCACCCCCCGACGGGGAGAGACCCAGTACTTC | CASTPRRGETQYF
TRBJ2-4 | TRBV29-1 | TRBD1 | 12 | NA | TGCAGCGTTGAGACAGGGGGATTAGATCAGTACTTC | CSVETGGLDQYF
TRBJ1-2 | TRBV19 | NA | 13 | NA | TGTGCCAGTAGTCGGCAGCCCCCGGGTGGCTACACCTTC | CASSRQPPGGYTF
TRBJ1-2 | TRBV19 | NA | 14 | NA | TGTGCCAGTAGTATTCTGGCTTCTAACTATGGCTACACCTTC | CASSILASNYGYTF
TRBJ1-2 | TRBV18 | NA | 13 | NA | TGTGCCAGCTCACCAATTACAAGGGAGGGCTACACCTTC | CASSPITREGYTF
TRBJ2-7 | TRBV7-2 | TRBD2 | 14 | NA | TGTGCCAGCAGCTATCTAGCGGGGGCCTACGAGCAGTACTTC | CASSYLAGAYEQYF
TRBJ2-7 | TRBV7-2 | TRBD2 | 14 | NA | TGTGCCAGCAGCTTAGCGCAATATTGGGGGGGGCAGTACTTC | CASSLAQYWGGQYF
TRBJ1-3 | TRBV4-1 | TRBD1 | 15 | NA | TGCGCCAGCAGCCAAGAGGACAGGGTTGGAAACACCATATATTTT | CASSQEDRVGNTIYF
TRBJ2-1 | TRBV6-4 | NA | 15 | few | TGTGCCAGCAGTTTGAGCCCCAGCCTCGGGGATGAGCAGTTCTTC | CASSLSPSLGDEQFF
TRBJ2-7 | TRBV7-6 | TRBD2 | 14 | once | TGTGCCAGCAGCTTAGTAGCGGGGAGTTACGAGCAGTACTTC | CASSLVAGSYEQYF
TRBJ1-2 | TRBV5-4 | NA | 16 | NA | TGTGCCAGCAGCGGACCTACCGGAGGGTCTAACTATGGCTACACCTTC | CASSGPTGGSNYGYTF
TRBJ1-1 | TRBV27 | NA | 14 | NA | TGTGCCAGCAGTTTATCGGGGAGGAACACTGAAGCTTTCTTT | CASSLSGRNTEAFF
TRBJ1-6 | TRBV7-6 | TRBD1 | 16 | NA | TGTGCCAGCAGCTTCGGGACAGGGTCTTATAATTCACCCCTCCACTTT | CASSFGTGSYNSPLHF
TRBJ1-4 | TRBV28 | NA | 13 | NA | TGTGCCAGCAGTTTAGTTGGGGTTGGGGGGCTGTTTTTT | CASSLVGVGGLFF
TRBJ2-7 | TRBV5-4 | NA | 15 | NA | TGTGCCAGCAGAAGAGCAGGGTTCGATGGCTACGAGCAGTACTTC | CASRRAGFDGYEQYF